The present TCR beta chain was sequenced within a study of blood T cell repertoires in COVID-19. Across the whole study: Nucleic acid was either cDNA or gDNA, and it came from T cells, B-cell-depleted T cells, or PBMCs.

This CDR3 spans 15 amino acids. With V trimmed by 7 bases and J by 8 bases, 18 bases remained unmatched. CDR1 and CDR2 from the germline V gene are SQVTM and ANQGSEA. Study processing details: Reference gene primer amplification yielded estimated nucleated cell counts. Method: immunoSEQ multiplex PCR; TCRdb's copy keeps in-frame clones and lacks some. V and J calls plus clone size are reproduced from that table; the DNA served to infer D and trimming. The sample records more than 85,000 clones, about four fifths being singletons. This clone is termed medium-sized. The rearrangement joins TRBV29-1 to TRBJ1-2; 8 nucleotides agree with TRBD1. The TCR originated in a man older than 75 with acute or convalescent COVID-19. The material sequenced was peripheral blood. CDR3 in DNA: TGCAGCGCCCTCGGCGGGGACAGGCCCTTTGTGGGCTACACCTTC. Amino acid sequence: CSALGGDRPFVGYTF.